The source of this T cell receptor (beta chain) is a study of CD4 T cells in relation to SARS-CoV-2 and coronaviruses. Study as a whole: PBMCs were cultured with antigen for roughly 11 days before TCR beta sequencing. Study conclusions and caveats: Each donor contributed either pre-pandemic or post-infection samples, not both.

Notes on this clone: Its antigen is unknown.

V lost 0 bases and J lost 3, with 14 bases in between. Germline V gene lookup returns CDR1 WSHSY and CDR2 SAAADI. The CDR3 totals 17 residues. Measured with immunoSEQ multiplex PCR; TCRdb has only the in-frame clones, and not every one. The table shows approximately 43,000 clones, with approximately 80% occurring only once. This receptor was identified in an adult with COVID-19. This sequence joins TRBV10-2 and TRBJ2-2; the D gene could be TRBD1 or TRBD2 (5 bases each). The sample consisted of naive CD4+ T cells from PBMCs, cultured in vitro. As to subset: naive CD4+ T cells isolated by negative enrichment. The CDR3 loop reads CASSESGTPRDTGELFF. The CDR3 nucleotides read TGCGCCAGCAGTGAGTCCGGGACCCCGAGGGACACCGGGGAGCTGTTTTTT.